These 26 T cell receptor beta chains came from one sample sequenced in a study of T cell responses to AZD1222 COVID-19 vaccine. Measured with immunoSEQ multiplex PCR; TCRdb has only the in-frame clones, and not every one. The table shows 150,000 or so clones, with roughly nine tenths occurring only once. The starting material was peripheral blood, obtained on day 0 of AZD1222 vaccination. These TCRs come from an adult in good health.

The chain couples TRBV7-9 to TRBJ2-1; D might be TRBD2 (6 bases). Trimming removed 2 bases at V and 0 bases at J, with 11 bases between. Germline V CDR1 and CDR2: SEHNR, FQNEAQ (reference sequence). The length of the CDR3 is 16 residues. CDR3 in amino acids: CASSLLGGYSYNEQFF. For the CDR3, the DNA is TGTGCCAGCAGCTTACTCGGGGGTTACTCCTACAATGAGCAGTTCTTC.

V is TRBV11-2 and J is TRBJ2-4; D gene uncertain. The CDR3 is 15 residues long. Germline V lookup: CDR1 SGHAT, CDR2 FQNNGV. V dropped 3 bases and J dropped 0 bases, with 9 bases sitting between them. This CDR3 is CASSLGRQAKNIQYF. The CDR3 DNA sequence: TGTGCCAGCAGCTTGGGCAGACAAGCCAAAAACATTCAGTACTTC.

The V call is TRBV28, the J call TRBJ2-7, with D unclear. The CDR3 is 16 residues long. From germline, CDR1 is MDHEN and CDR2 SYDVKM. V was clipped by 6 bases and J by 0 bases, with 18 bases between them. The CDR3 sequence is CASRSPSAGSSYEQYF. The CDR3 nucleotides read TGTGCCAGCAGATCCCCGAGCGCCGGAAGCTCCTACGAGCAGTACTTC.

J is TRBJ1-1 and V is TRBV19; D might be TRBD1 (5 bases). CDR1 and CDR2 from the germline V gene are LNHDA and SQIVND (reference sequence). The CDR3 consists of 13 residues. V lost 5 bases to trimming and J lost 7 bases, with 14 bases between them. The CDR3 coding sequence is TGTGCCAGTAGTCTAGCCAGGGTCCGTGAAGCTTTCTTT. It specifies CASSLARVREAFF.

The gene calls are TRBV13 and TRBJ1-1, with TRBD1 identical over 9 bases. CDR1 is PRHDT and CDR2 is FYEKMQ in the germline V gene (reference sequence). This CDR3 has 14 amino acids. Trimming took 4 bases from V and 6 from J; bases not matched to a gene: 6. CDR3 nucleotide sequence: TGTGCCAGCAGCTCAGGACAGGGGTGGGCTGAAGCTTTCTTT. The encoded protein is CASSSGQGWAEAFF.

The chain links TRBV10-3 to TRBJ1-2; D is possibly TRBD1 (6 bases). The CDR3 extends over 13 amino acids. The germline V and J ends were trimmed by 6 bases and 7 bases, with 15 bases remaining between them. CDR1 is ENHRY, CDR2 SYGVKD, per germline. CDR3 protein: CAIREQGAGGYTF. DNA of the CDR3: TGTGCCATCAGAGAACAGGGCGCGGGTGGCTACACCTTC.

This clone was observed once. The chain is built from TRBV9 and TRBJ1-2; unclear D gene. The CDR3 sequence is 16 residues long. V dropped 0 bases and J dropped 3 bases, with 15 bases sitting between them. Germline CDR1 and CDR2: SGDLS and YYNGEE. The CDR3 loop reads CASSVGSLLGDYGYTF. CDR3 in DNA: TGTGCCAGCAGCGTAGGTTCATTGCTAGGTGACTATGGCTACACCTTC.

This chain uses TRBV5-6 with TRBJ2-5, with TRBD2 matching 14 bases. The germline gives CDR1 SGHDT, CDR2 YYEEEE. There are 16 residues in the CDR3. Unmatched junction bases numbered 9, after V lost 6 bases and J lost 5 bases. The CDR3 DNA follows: TGTGCCAGCACCATGGGACTAGCGGGAGTCAGGGAGACCCAGTACTTC. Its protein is CASTMGLAGVRETQYF.

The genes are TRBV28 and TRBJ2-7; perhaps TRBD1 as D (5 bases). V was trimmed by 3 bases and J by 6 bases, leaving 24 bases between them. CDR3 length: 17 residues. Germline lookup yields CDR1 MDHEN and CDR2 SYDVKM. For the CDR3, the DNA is TGTGCCAGCAGTTTGCTTCGGCAGGGATGGAGTCGTGGCGAGCAGTACTTC. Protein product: CASSLLRQGWSRGEQYF.

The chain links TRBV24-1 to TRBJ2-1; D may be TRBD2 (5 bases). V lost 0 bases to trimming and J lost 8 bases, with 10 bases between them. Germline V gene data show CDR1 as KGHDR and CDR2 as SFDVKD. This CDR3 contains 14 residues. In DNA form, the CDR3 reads TGTGCCACCAGTGATTTGGGGAGTAGCGATGAGCAGTTCTTC. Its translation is CATSDLGSSDEQFF.

The CDR3 region has the DNA TGTGCCAGCAGTTCCGCAGGGTTGAGCTCTGGGGCCAACGTCCTGACTTTC. This translates into CASSSAGLSSGANVLTF. The chain employs TRBV6-2 or TRBV6-3 and TRBJ2-6; D might be TRBD1 (5 bases). CDR3 length: 17 amino acids. The germline V gene has CDR1 MNHEY and CDR2 SVGEGT. Trimming took 4 bases from V and 0 from J, leaving 13 bases between them.

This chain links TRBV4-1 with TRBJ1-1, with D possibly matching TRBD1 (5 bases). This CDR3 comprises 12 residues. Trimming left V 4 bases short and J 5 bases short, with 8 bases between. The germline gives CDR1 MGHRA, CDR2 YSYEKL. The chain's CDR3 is CASSPGSTEAFF. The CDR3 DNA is TGCGCCAGCAGCCCAGGGAGTACTGAAGCTTTCTTT.

CDR3 DNA: TGTGCCAGCCAACGCGGGGGGCTTGGCACTGAAGCTTTCTTT. Translating it yields CASQRGGLGTEAFF. This chain joins TRBV6-5 and TRBJ1-1, with D tentatively TRBD1 (6 bases). Trimming stripped 8 bases from V and 4 bases from J, with 17 bases between. CDR1 MNHEY and CDR2 SVGAGI come from the germline V gene. This CDR3 is built from 14 residues.

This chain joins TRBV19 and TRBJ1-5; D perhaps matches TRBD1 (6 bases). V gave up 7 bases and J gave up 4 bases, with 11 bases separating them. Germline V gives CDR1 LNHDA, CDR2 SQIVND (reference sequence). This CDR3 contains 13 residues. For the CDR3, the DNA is TGTGCCAGTATTCGGGGACAAAATCAGCCCCAGCATTTT. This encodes CASIRGQNQPQHF.

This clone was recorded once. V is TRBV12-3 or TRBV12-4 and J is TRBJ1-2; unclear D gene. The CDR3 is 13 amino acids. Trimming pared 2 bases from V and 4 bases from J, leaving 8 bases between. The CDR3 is CASSLLQSYGYTF. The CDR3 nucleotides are TGTGCCAGCAGTTTACTACAGAGCTATGGCTACACCTTC.

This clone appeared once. CDR3 sequence: CAISDVGLAVSTDTQYF. CDR3 DNA: TGTGCCATCAGTGATGTCGGGCTAGCGGTCAGCACAGATACGCAGTATTTT. V is TRBV10-3 and J is TRBJ2-3; TRBD2 matches 7 bases. This CDR3 region has 17 residues. CDR1 is ENHRY, CDR2 SYGVKD, per germline. V was clipped by 3 bases and J by 0 bases; unmatched bases: 9.

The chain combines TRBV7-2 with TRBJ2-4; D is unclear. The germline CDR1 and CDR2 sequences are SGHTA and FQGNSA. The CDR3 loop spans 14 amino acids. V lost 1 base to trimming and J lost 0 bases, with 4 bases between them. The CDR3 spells CASSLELAKNIQYF. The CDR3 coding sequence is TGTGCCAGCAGCTTAGAACTAGCCAAAAACATTCAGTACTTC.

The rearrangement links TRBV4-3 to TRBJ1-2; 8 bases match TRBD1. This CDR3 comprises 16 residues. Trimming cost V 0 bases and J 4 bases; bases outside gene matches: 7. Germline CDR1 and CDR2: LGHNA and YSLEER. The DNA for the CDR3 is TGCGCCAGCAGCCAAGATCCGGGACAGGTGATCTATGGCTACACCTTC. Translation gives CASSQDPGQVIYGYTF.

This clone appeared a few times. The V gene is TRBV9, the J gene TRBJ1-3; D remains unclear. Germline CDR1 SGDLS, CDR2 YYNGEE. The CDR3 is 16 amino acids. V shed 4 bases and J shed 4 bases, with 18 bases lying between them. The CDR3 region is CASSTPSLSGGNTIYF. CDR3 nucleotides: TGTGCCAGCAGCACCCCCTCGTTATCCGGCGGAAACACCATATATTTT. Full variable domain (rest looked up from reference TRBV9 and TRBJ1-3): DSGVTQTPKHLITATGQRVTLRCSPRSGDLSVYWYQQSLDQGLQFLIQYYNGEERAKGNILERFSAQQFPDLHSELNLSSLELGDSALYFCASSTPSLSGGNTIYFGEGSWLTVV.

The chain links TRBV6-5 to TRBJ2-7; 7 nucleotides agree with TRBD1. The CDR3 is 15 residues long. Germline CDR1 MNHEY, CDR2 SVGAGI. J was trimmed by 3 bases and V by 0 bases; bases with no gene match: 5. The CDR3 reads CASSYSGDRDYEQYF. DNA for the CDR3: TGTGCCAGCAGTTACTCAGGGGACAGAGACTACGAGCAGTACTTC.

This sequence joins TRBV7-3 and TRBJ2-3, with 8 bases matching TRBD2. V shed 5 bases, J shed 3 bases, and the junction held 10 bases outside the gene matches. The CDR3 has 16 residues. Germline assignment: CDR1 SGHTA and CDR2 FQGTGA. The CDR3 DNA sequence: TGTGCCAGCAGCCGCCGTAGCGGGGCCTTAACAGATACGCAGTATTTT. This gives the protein CASSRRSGALTDTQYF.

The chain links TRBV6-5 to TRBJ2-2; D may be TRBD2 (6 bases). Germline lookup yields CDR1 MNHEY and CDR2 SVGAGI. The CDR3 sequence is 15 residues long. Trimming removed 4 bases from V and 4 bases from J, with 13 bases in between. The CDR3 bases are TGTGCCAGCAGTTTCCGGCGGGACCTCACCGGGGAGCTGTTTTTT. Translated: CASSFRRDLTGELFF.

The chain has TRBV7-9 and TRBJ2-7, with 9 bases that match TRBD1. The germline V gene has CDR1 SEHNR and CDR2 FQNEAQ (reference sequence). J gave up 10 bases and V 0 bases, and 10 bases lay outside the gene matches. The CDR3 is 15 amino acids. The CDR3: CASSLAPGTGSGQYF. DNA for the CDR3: TGTGCCAGCAGCTTAGCGCCCGGGACAGGGTCCGGCCAGTACTTC.

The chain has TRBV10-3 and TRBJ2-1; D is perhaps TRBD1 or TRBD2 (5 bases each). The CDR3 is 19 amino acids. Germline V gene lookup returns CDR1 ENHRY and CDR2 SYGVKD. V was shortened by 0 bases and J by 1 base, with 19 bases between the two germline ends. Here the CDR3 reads CAISESGPTSSGSYNEQFF. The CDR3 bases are TGTGCCATCAGTGAGTCGGGGCCGACTTCCAGCGGTTCCTACAATGAGCAGTTCTTC.

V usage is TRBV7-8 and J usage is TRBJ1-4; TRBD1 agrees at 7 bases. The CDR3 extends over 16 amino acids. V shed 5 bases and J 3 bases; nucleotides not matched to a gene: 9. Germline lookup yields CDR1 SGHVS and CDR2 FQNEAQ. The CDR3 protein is CASSLPTGKANEKLFF. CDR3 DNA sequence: TGTGCCAGCAGCCTCCCGACAGGGAAGGCTAATGAAAAACTGTTTTTT.

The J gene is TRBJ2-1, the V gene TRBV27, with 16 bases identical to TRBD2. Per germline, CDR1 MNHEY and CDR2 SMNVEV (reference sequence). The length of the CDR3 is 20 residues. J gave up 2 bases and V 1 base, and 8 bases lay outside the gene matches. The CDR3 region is CASSLFTGLAGGSPYNEQFF. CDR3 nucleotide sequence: TGTGCCAGCAGTTTATTCACGGGACTAGCGGGAGGGTCGCCCTACAATGAGCAGTTCTTC.